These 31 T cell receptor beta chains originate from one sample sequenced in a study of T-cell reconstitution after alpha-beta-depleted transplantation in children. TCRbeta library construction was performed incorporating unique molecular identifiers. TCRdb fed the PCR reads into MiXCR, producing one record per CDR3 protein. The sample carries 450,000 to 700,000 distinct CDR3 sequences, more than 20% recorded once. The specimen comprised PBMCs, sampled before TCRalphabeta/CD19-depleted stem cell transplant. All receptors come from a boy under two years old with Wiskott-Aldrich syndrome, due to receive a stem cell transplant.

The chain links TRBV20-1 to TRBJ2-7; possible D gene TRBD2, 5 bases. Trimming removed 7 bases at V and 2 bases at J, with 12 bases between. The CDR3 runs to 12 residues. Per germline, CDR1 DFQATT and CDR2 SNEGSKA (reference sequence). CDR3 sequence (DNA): TGCAGTGGGGAGCGGCTAACCTACGAGCAGTACTTC. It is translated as CSGERLTYEQYF.

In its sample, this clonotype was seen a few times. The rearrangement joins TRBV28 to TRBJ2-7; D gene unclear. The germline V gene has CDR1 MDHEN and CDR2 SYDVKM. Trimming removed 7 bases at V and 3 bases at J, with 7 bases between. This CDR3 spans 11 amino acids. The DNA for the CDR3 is TGTGCCAGCACTAATTTCTACGAGCAGTACTTC. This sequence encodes CASTNFYEQYF.

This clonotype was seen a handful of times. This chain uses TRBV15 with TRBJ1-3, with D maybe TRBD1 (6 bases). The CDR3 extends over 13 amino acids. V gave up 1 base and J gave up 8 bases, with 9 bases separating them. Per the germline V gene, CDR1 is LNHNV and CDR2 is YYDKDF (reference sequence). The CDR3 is CATSRVQGHTIYF. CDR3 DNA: TGTGCCACCAGCAGAGTTCAGGGGCACACCATATATTTT.

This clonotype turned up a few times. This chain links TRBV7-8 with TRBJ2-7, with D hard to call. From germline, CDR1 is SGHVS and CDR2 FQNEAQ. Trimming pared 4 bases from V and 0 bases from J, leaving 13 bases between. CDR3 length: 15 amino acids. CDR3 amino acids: CASSSLTHSSYEQYF. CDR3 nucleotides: TGTGCCAGCAGCTCACTGACCCATAGCTCCTACGAGCAGTACTTC.

The CDR3 loop is CASSLPGTSGSATDTQYF. In DNA form, the CDR3 reads TGCGCCAGCAGCTTGCCGGGGACTAGCGGGAGTGCGACAGATACGCAGTATTTT. V and J are TRBV5-1 and TRBJ2-3, with 14 bases matching TRBD2. Germline CDR1 is SGHRS and CDR2 is YFSETQ. After removal of 1 base from V and 3 bases from J, the junction contained 7 bases not matched to a gene. The CDR3 spans 18 residues. The full variable domain, rest sourced from reference TRBV5-1 and TRBJ2-3, is KAGVTQTPRYLIKTRGQQVTLSCSPISGHRSVSWYQQTPGQGLQFLFEYFSETQRNKGNFPGRFSGRQFSNSRSEMNVSTLELGDSALYLCASSLPGTSGSATDTQYFGPGTRLTVL.

CDR3 DNA sequence: TGCGCCAGCAGCTTGGGAAACTATGGCTACACCTTC. Amino acids: CASSLGNYGYTF. V and J are TRBV5-1 and TRBJ1-2; D gene unclear. The CDR3 is made up of 12 amino acids. V was pared by 0 bases and J by 2 bases, with 2 bases between. The germline CDR1 and CDR2 sequences are SGHRS and YFSETQ.

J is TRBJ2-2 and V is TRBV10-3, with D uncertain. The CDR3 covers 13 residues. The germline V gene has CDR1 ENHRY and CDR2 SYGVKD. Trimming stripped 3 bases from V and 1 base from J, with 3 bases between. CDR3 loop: CAISDLNTGELFF. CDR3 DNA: TGTGCCATCAGTGATCTGAACACCGGGGAGCTGTTTTTT.

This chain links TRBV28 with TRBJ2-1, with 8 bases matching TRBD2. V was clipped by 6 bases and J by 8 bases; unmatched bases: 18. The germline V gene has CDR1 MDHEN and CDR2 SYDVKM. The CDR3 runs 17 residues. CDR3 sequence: CASSLTEAGALGDEQFF. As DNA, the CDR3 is TGTGCCAGCAGCCTAACGGAAGCGGGAGCCCTCGGGGATGAGCAGTTCTTC. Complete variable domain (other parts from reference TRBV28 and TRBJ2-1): DVKVTQSSRYLVKRTGEKVFLECVQDMDHENMFWYRQDPGLGLRLIYFSYDVKMKEKGDIPEGYSVSREKKERFSLILESASTNQTSMYLCASSLTEAGALGDEQFFGPGTRLTVL.

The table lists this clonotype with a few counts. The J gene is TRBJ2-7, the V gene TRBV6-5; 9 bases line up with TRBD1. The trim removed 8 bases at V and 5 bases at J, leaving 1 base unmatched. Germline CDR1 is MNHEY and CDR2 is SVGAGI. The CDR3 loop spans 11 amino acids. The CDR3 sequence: CASWDRDEQYF. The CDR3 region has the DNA TGTGCCAGCTGGGACAGGGACGAGCAGTACTTC.

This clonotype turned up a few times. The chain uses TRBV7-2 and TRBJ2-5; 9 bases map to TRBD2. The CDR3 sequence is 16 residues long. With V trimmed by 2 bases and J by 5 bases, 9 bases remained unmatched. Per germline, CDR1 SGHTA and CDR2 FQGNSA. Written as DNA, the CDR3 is TGTGCCAGCAGCTTACGGGGAGCGGGAGGTCGGGAGACCCAGTACTTC. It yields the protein CASSLRGAGGRETQYF.

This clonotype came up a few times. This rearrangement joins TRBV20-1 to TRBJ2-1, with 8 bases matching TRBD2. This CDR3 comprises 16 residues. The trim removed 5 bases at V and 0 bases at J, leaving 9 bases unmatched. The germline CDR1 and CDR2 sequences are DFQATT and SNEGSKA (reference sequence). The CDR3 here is CSAPSGLVSSYNEQFF. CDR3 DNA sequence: TGCAGTGCTCCCTCGGGACTAGTGAGCTCCTACAATGAGCAGTTCTTC.

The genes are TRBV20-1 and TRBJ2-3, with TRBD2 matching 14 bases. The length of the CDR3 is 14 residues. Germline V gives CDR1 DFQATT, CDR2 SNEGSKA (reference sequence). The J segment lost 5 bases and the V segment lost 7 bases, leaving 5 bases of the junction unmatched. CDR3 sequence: CSGGLAGVRDTQYF. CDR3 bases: TGCAGTGGGGGACTAGCGGGAGTGAGAGATACGCAGTATTTT.

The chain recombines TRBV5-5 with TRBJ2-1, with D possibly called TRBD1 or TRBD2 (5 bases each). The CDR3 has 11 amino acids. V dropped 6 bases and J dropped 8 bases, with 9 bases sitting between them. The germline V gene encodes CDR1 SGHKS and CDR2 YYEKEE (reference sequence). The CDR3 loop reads CASTGTYEQFF. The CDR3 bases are TGTGCCAGCACTGGGACGTATGAGCAGTTCTTC.

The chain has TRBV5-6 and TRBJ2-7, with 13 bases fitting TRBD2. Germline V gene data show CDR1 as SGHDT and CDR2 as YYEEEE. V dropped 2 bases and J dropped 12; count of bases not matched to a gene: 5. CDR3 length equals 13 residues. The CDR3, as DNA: TGTGCCAGCAGCTTTGGACTAGCGGGAGAGTGGTACTTC. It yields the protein CASSFGLAGEWYF.

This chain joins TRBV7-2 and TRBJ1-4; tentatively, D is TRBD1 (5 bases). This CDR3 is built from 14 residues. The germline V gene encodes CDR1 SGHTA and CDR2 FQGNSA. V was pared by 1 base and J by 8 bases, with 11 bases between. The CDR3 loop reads CASSLVGLAEKLFF. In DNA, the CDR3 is TGTGCCAGCAGCTTAGTGGGACTGGCAGAAAAACTGTTTTTT. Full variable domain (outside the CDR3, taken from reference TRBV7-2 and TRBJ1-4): GAGVSQSPSNKVTEKGKDVELRCDPISGHTALYWYRQSLGQGLEFLIYFQGNSAPDKSGLPSDRFSAERTGGSVSTLTIQRTQQEDSAVYLCASSLVGLAEKLFFGSGTQLSVL.

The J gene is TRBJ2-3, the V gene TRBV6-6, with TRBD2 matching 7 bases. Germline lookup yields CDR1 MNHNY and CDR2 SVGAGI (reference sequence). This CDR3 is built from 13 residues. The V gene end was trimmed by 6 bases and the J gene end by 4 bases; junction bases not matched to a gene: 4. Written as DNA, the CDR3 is TGTGCCAGCAGCCGCGGGAGCCCAGATACGCAGTATTTT. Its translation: CASSRGSPDTQYF.

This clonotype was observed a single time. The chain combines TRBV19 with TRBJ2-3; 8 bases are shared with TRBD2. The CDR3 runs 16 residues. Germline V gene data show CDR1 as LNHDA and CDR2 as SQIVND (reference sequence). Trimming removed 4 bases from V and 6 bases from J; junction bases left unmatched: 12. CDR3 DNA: TGTGCCAGTAGTACCGGCCCGGGACTAGGGGGGGATACGCAGTATTTT. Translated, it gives CASSTGPGLGGDTQYF.

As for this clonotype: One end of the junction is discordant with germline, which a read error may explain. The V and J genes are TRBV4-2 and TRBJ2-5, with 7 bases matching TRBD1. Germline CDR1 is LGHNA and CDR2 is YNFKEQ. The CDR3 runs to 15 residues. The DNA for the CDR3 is TGTGCCGGCAGCCAAGATCTTACAGGGGAAGAGACCCAGTACTTC. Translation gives CAGSQDLTGEETQYF.

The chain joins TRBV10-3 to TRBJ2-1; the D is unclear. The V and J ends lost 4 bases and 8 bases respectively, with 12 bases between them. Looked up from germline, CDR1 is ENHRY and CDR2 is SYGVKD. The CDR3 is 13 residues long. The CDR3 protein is CAISAYRPDEQFF. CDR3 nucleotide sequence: TGTGCCATCAGTGCCTACCGACCCGATGAGCAGTTCTTC.

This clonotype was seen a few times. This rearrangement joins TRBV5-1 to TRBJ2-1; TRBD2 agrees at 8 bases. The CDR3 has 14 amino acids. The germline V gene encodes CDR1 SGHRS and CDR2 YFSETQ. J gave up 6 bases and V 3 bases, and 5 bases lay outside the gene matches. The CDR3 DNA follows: TGCGCCAGCAGCTCGGGACTAGGGTTCAATGAGCAGTTCTTC. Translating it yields CASSSGLGFNEQFF.

CDR3 sequence reads: CASSQDPTKGTYEQYF. The CDR3 DNA is TGTGCCAGCAGCCAAGATCCCACGAAGGGGACCTACGAGCAGTACTTC. The V and J genes are TRBV4-2 and TRBJ2-7, with D maybe TRBD1 (5 bases). V lost 0 bases and J lost 2, with 14 bases in between. Germline V gives CDR1 LGHNA, CDR2 YNFKEQ. This CDR3 has 16 residues.

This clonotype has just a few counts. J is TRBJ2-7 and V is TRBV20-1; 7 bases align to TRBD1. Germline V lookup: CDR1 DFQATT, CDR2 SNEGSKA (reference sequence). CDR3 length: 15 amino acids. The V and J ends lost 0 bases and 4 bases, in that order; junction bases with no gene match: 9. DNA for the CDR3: TGCAGTGCTAGAGATATGAGGGGGCGGGTTTACGAGCAGTACTTC. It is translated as CSARDMRGRVYEQYF.

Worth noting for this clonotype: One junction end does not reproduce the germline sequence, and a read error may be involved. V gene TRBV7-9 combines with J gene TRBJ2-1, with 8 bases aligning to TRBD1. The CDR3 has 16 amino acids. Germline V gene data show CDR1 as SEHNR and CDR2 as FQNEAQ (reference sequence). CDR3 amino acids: CASSLPGGQGAHEHFF. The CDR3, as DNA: TGTGCCAGCAGCTTACCGGGTGGGCAGGGGGCCCATGAGCATTTCTTC.

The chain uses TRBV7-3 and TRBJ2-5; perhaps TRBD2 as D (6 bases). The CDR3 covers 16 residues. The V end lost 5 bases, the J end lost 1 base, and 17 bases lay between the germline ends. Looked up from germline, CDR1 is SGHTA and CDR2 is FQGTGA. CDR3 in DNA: TGTGCCAGCAGCCCATCCCCCCTAGCGACCCAAGAGACCCAGTACTTC. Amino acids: CASSPSPLATQETQYF.

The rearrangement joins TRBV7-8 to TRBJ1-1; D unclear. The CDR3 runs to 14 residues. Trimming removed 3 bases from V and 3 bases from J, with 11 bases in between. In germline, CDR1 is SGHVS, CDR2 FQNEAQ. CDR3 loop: CASSFLVRDTEAFF. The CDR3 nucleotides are TGTGCCAGCAGCTTCTTGGTGAGGGACACTGAAGCTTTCTTT.

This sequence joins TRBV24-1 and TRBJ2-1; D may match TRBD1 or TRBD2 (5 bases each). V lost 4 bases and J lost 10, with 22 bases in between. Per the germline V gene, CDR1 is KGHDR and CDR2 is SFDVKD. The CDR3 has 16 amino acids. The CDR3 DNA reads TGTGCCACCAGTGACCCAGGGAGACGTTTAGAGAAGGAGCAGTTCTTC. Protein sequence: CATSDPGRRLEKEQFF.

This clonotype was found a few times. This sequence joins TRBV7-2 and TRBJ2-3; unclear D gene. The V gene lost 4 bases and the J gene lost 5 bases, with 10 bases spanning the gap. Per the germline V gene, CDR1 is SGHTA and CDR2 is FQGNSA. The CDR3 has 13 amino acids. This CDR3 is CASSWGWEDTQYF. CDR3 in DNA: TGTGCCAGCAGCTGGGGATGGGAAGATACGCAGTATTTT.

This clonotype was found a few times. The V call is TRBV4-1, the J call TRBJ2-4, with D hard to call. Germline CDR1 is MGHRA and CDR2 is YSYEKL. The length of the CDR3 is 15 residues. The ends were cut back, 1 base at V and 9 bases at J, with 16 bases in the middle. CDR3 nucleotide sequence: TGCGCCAGCAGCCAAGGCTCTAAGGGTTTGGGCATTCAGTACTTC. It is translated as CASSQGSKGLGIQYF.

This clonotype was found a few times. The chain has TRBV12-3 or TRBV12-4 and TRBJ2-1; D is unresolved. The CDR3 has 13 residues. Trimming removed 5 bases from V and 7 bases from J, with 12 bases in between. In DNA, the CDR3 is TGTGCCAGCAGTAACTCCTTCCGGAATGAGCAGTTCTTC. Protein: CASSNSFRNEQFF.

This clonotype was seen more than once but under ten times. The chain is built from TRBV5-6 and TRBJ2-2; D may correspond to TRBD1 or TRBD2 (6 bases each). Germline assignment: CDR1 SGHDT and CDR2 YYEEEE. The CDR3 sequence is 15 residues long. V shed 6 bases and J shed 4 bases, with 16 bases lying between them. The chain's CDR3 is CASKLRGRGTGELFF. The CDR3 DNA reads TGTGCCAGCAAACTCCGGGGGCGAGGCACCGGGGAGCTGTTTTTT.

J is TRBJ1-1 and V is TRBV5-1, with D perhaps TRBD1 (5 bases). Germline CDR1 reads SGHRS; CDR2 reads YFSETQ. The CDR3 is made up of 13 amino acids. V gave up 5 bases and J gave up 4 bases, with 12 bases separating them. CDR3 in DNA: TGCGCCAGCAGGACAGACGACCGCACTGAAGCTTTCTTT. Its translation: CASRTDDRTEAFF.